The 21 T cell receptor beta chains below were found in one sample sequenced in a study of technical replicates of blood from a few donors. TCRdb's copy holds only in-frame clones and misses some; the assay was immunoSEQ multiplex PCR. Of 65,000 to 75,000 clones listed, 86% are singletons. Sequenced: PBMCs. The receptors were gathered from a human donor in good health. Some clones in this sample may be carry-over from other donors' samples.

The rearrangement joins TRBV11-3 to TRBJ1-1; TRBD1 aligns across 7 bases. The germline gives CDR1 SGHNT, CDR2 YENEEA. This CDR3 region has 13 residues. Unmatched junction bases numbered 9, after V lost 3 bases and J lost 11 bases. CDR3: CASSFTSTGRAFF. CDR3 DNA: TGTGCCAGCAGCTTTACTTCGACAGGGAGGGCTTTCTTT.

The J gene is TRBJ2-7, the V gene TRBV6-1; the D gene is possibly TRBD1 (5 bases). Trimming left V 5 bases short and J 5 bases short, with 13 bases between. Germline V gives CDR1 MNHNS, CDR2 SASEGT. CDR3 size: 13 residues. This CDR3 reads CASSHTGGHEQYF. The CDR3 DNA reads as TGTGCCAGCAGTCACACAGGTGGGCACGAGCAGTACTTC.

This rearrangement joins TRBV2 to TRBJ2-7; D gene ambiguous. V shed 7 bases and J shed 2 bases, with 9 bases lying between them. Germline CDR1 reads SNHLY; CDR2 reads FYNNEI. This CDR3 has 12 residues. Written as DNA, the CDR3 is TGTGCCAGCAAACAGCCCACCTACGAGCAGTACTTC. Protein sequence: CASKQPTYEQYF.

V and J are TRBV7-3 and TRBJ2-5; weak D call: TRBD2 (6 bases). V shed 5 bases and J shed 3 bases, with 10 bases lying between them. Germline V CDR1 and CDR2: SGHTA, FQGTGA. This CDR3 has 13 residues. Here the CDR3 reads CASSRGLKETQYF. As DNA, the CDR3 is TGTGCCAGCAGCCGCGGACTAAAAGAGACCCAGTACTTC.

V gene TRBV5-1 combines with J gene TRBJ2-2, with 7 positions matching TRBD2. Germline V CDR1 and CDR2: SGHRS, YFSETQ. V gave up 3 bases and J gave up 7 bases; unmatched junction bases: 9. The CDR3 is 15 amino acids. The CDR3, as DNA: TGCGCCAGCAGCTCGAAACGCGGGGGAATCGGGGAGCTGTTTTTT. Translation: CASSSKRGGIGELFF.

This clone was counted a few times. This chain uses TRBV18 with TRBJ2-1, with 7 bases that match TRBD1. The CDR3 length is 13 residues. J lost 5 bases, V lost 5 bases, and 3 bases had no gene match. Germline-derived CDR1 and CDR2 are KGHSH and LQKENI. The CDR3 here is CASSTGTDNEQFF. The CDR3 DNA reads as TGTGCCAGCTCAACCGGGACAGACAATGAGCAGTTCTTC.

This chain joins TRBV30 and TRBJ2-7, with D perhaps TRBD1 (5 bases). Germline CDR1 reads GTSNPN; CDR2 reads SVGIG (reference sequence). V was trimmed by 3 bases and J by 2 bases, leaving 11 bases between them. This CDR3 spans 13 amino acids. The CDR3: CAWSQGPAYEQYF. The CDR3, as DNA: TGTGCCTGGAGCCAGGGTCCGGCCTACGAGCAGTACTTC.

This chain uses TRBV11-2 with TRBJ2-5; D is possibly TRBD1 (5 bases). V lost 6 bases, J lost 5 bases, and 10 bases lay in between. The germline V gene has CDR1 SGHAT and CDR2 FQNNGV. The CDR3 spans 12 residues. The CDR3 here is CASRETAETQYF. The CDR3 coding sequence is TGTGCCAGCAGGGAGACAGCGGAGACCCAGTACTTC.

The rearrangement joins TRBV5-1 to TRBJ2-7, with D possibly TRBD2 on 5 matching bases. The CDR3 covers 14 residues. Germline V lookup: CDR1 SGHRS, CDR2 YFSETQ. Deletions cut 4 bases from V and 5 bases from J, with 16 bases between. In DNA, the CDR3 is TGCGCCAGCAGCGAGGGCCAACAGCGGAACGAGCAGTACTTC. Its translation: CASSEGQQRNEQYF.

This clone was seen a handful of times. The chain carries TRBV6-4 and TRBJ2-3, with 9 bases identical to TRBD1. Germline CDR1 MRHNA, CDR2 SNTAGT. Trimming at V came to 6 bases and at J to 4 bases, leaving 11 bases not matched to a gene. CDR3 length: 16 residues. CDR3: CASSAQGTGSPDTQYF. The CDR3 DNA follows: TGTGCCAGCAGCGCTCAGGGGACAGGGTCTCCAGATACGCAGTATTTT.

This clone was observed a handful of times. The chain joins TRBV7-2 to TRBJ2-7, with 7 positions matching TRBD2. Germline V CDR1 and CDR2: SGHTA, FQGNSA. The CDR3 has 14 residues. Trimming removed 4 bases from V and 6 bases from J; junction bases left unmatched: 9. CDR3 region: CASSSLAGVSEQYF. As DNA, the CDR3 is TGTGCCAGCAGCTCCCTTGCGGGGGTATCCGAGCAGTACTTC. Complete variable domain (other parts from reference TRBV7-2 and TRBJ2-7): GAGVSQSPSNKVTEKGKDVELRCDPISGHTALYWYRQSLGQGLEFLIYFQGNSAPDKSGLPSDRFSAERTGGSVSTLTIQRTQQEDSAVYLCASSSLAGVSEQYFGPGTRLTVT.

The chain joins TRBV9 to TRBJ2-7; 9 positions match TRBD2. Trimming cost V 3 bases and J 5 bases; bases outside gene matches: 21. Per the germline V gene, CDR1 is SGDLS and CDR2 is YYNGEE. The CDR3 consists of 19 residues. The CDR3 DNA is TGTGCCAGCAGCGGTCCGGTCGGCGGGAGGGCGAATCCGAGTAACGAGCAGTACTTC. This encodes CASSGPVGGRANPSNEQYF.

The gene calls are TRBV7-6 and TRBJ2-5; 9 positions match TRBD1. Germline loops: CDR1 SGHVS, CDR2 FNYEAQ. This CDR3 is 15 amino acids long. V lost 4 bases, J lost 2 bases, and 5 bases stayed unmatched. Written as DNA, the CDR3 is TGTGCCAGCAGCTCCTGGACAGGGGCACAAGAGACCCAGTACTTC. Its translation is CASSSWTGAQETQYF.

The chain has TRBV6-5 and TRBJ2-1, with 15 bases matching TRBD2. From germline, CDR1 is MNHEY and CDR2 SVGAGI. The CDR3 runs 15 residues. The J segment lost 5 bases and the V segment lost 11 bases, leaving 7 bases of the junction unmatched. The CDR3 region is CAVRTSGGEDNEQFF. The DNA of the CDR3 is TGTGCCGTCAGGACTAGCGGGGGGGAGGACAATGAGCAGTTCTTC.

The CDR3 DNA reads TGTGCCAGCAGTTACCGGTCAGGGGCGTACACTGAAGCTTTCTTT. Its translation: CASSYRSGAYTEAFF. The chain combines TRBV6-5 with TRBJ1-1; a weak D match, TRBD1 (6 bases). Deletions cut 2 bases from V and 3 bases from J, with 13 bases between. CDR1 MNHEY and CDR2 SVGAGI come from the germline V gene. The CDR3 is 15 amino acids.

The chain recombines TRBV11-2 with TRBJ2-7, with 9 positions matching TRBD2. Germline trimming cut 1 base from V and 2 bases from J; bases unmatched to any gene: 15. This CDR3 is 19 amino acids long. The germline V gene encodes CDR1 SGHAT and CDR2 FQNNGV. The CDR3 reads CASSLGDLRVAGVPYEQYF. The CDR3 DNA reads as TGTGCCAGCAGCTTAGGGGACCTGAGGGTAGCGGGGGTGCCCTACGAGCAGTACTTC.

The chain has TRBV4-3 and TRBJ1-1; possible D gene TRBD1, 6 bases. Germline V gene lookup returns CDR1 LGHNA and CDR2 YSLEER. CDR3 length: 17 residues. The germline V and J ends were trimmed by 0 bases and 0 bases, with 14 bases remaining between them. The CDR3 protein is CASSQDWGTPVNTEAFF. The CDR3 DNA reads TGCGCCAGCAGCCAAGATTGGGGGACACCGGTGAACACTGAAGCTTTCTTT.

The chain couples TRBV20-1 to TRBJ1-2; no firm D call. V was clipped by 5 bases and J by 6 bases, with 10 bases between them. Germline assignment: CDR1 DFQATT and CDR2 SNEGSKA (reference sequence). CDR3 size: 11 residues. The CDR3 sequence is CSAFTRDGYTF. CDR3 sequence (DNA): TGCAGTGCTTTCACCCGGGATGGCTACACCTTC.

Only one count was recorded for this clone. The chain combines TRBV7-2 with TRBJ2-1, with 8 positions matching TRBD2. The trim removed 3 bases at V and 4 bases at J, leaving 8 bases unmatched. Germline V gives CDR1 SGHTA, CDR2 FQGNSA. The CDR3 runs to 16 residues. As DNA, the CDR3 is TGTGCCAGCAGCTTCGCACTAGCGGAGCGGTACAATGAGCAGTTCTTC. The encoded protein is CASSFALAERYNEQFF.

This chain connects TRBV27 to TRBJ1-1, with 8 nucleotides matching TRBD1. The V gene's germline CDR1 is MNHEY and CDR2 SMNVEV (reference sequence). The CDR3 covers 16 residues. V trimming: 3 bases; J trimming: 0 bases; junction bases outside the gene matches: 6. In nucleotides, the CDR3 is TGTGCCAGCAGTTTCCTTGGACAGGGACTGAACACTGAAGCTTTCTTT. Residues: CASSFLGQGLNTEAFF.

J is TRBJ2-3 and V is TRBV5-1; 7 bases match TRBD2. V lost 2 bases and J lost 4; bases outside the gene matches: 4. CDR1 is SGHRS, CDR2 YFSETQ, per germline. The CDR3 is 14 amino acids. CDR3 DNA: TGCGCCAGCAGCTTTACAGCGGGATCAGATACGCAGTATTTT. It translates to CASSFTAGSDTQYF.